The source of this T cell receptor (beta chain) is a study of PD-1 blockade in mismatch repair-deficient tumors. Points from the study as a whole: Tumor-resident clones, often undetectable pretreatment in blood, expanded then contracted after pembrolizumab.

Data came from immunoSEQ multiplex PCR; TCRdb stores just in-frame clones and leaves some out. The sample records some 40,000 clones, approximately 80% being singletons. Worth noting for this clone: Its antigen is still unknown.

The length of the CDR3 is 14 residues. Germline values: CDR1 MNHEY, CDR2 SMNVEV (reference sequence). This chain connects TRBV27 to TRBJ2-5, with 7 bases that match TRBD2. The J call is uncertain, as TRBJ2-7 better fits the DNA end. The clonotype was recovered from an adult with mismatch repair-deficient cancer. Sequenced here: PBMCs, sampled about 40 weeks after starting pembrolizumab. The CDR3 nucleotides are TGTGCCAGCAGTTTAGCGGGAGCCCCCTACGAGCAGTACTTC. Its protein product is CASSLAGAPYEQYF.